This T cell receptor (beta chain) was obtained from a study of CD8 T cells in ankylosing spondylitis. The CDR3 is 16 amino acids. The germline V gene has CDR1 DFQATT and CDR2 SNEGSKA (reference sequence). V lost 0 bases to trimming and J lost 2 bases, with 15 bases between them. TCRdb reanalysed the 5' RACE reads using MiXCR and keeps one entry per CDR3 protein. The sample has around 230,000 distinct CDR3 sequences, approximately 7.6% seen once. The chain joins TRBV20-1 to TRBJ2-3; tentatively, D is TRBD1 (6 bases). Sequencing was carried out using blood, either unsorted or a sorted T cell fraction (not recorded which). The receptor comes from a female donor with ankylosing spondylitis or in good health (not recorded which). In DNA form, the CDR3 reads TGCAGTGCTAGAGAAGGGGCAGGGGCCTCCACAGATACGCAGTATTTT. Protein sequence: CSAREGAGASTDTQYF.